These T cell receptor beta chains were read from a single sample in a study of cytomegalovirus exposure and HLA in healthy donors. The repertoire was sequenced with immunoSEQ multiplex PCR; TCRdb's copy has only in-frame clones and lacks some. Here the sample spans more than 70,000 clones, 90% to 97% being singletons. Sequencing used PBMCs. These receptor sequences come from a man aged 18 to 30 in good health and CMV-seropositive. Both conserved end residues are trimmed from each CDR3.

V gene	J gene	CDR3 protein
TRBV9	TRBJ2-1	ASSGDRVHYNEQF
TRBV11-2	TRBJ2-5	ASSLERVRETQY
TRBV5-6	TRBJ2-1	ASSPHAGGSYNEQF
TRBV5-6	TRBJ1-4	ASSGEGEKLF
TRBV11-1	TRBJ2-7	ASSSGLAYEQY
TRBV15	TRBJ1-5	ATSTRGSPYQPQH
TRBV6-6	TRBJ2-7	ASRWTSGSSYEQY
TRBV6-1	TRBJ2-7	ASSSGTGGSYEQY
TRBV29-1	TRBJ1-1	SVDRAGNTEAF
TRBV4-1	TRBJ2-3	ASSRTSGKADPQY
TRBV19	TRBJ2-3	ASSSWTGPDTQY
TRBV27	TRBJ1-1	ASSPTRTGPSNTEAF
TRBV2	TRBJ2-2	ASSEREGTGELF
TRBV30	TRBJ1-3	AARREGQSSGNTIY
TRBV27	TRBJ2-7	ASRVLAGGTYEQY
TRBV15	TRBJ1-4	ATSRTFSGVGEKLF